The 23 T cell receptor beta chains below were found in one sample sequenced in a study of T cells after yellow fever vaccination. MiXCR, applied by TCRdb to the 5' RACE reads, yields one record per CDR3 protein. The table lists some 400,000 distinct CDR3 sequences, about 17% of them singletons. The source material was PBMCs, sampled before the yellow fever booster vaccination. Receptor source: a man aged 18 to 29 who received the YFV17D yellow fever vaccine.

The CDR3 loop reads CASSLDKAQPQHF. In DNA form, the CDR3 reads TGTGCCAGCAGCTTGGACAAGGCTCAGCCCCAGCATTTT. The chain is built from TRBV5-5 and TRBJ1-5; D unclear. Trimming removed 0 bases at V and 6 bases at J, with 7 bases between. Germline loops: CDR1 SGHKS, CDR2 YYEKEE (reference sequence). The CDR3 has 13 residues.

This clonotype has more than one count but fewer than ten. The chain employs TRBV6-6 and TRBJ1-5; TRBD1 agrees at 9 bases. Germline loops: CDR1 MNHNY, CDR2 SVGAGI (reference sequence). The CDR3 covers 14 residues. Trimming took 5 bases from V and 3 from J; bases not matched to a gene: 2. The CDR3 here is CASSRQGVNQPQHF. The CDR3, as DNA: TGTGCCAGCAGTAGACAGGGGGTCAATCAGCCCCAGCATTTT.

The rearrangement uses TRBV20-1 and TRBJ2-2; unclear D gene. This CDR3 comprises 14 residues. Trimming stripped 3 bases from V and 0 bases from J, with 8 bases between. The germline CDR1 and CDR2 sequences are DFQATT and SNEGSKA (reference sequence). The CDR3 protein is CSASGKSNTGELFF. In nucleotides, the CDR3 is TGCAGTGCTAGTGGGAAGTCGAACACCGGGGAGCTGTTTTTT.

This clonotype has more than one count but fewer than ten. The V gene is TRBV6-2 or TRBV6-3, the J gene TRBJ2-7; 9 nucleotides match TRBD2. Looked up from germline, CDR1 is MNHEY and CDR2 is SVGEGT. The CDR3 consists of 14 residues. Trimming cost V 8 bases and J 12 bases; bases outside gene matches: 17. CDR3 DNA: TGTGCCAGCGGGCAAAGCGGGGGGCCCCTTCTGCGGTACTTC. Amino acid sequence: CASGQSGGPLLRYF.

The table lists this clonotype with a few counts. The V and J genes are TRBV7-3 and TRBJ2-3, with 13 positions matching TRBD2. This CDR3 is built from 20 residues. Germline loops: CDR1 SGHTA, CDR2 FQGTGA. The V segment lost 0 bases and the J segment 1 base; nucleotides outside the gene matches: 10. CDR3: CASSLTQGLAGSGRTDTQYF. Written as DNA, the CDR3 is TGTGCCAGCAGCTTAACTCAGGGACTAGCGGGATCAGGACGCACAGATACGCAGTATTTT.

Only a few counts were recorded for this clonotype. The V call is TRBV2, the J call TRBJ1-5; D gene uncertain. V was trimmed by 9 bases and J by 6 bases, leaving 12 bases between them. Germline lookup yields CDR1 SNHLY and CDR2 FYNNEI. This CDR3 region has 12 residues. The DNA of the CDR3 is TGTGCCAGTCGGATTGAGGGTCAGCCCCAGCATTTT. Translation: CASRIEGQPQHF. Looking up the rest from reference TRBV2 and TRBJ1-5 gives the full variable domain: EPEVTQTPSHQVTQMGQEVILRCVPISNHLYFYWYRQILGQKVEFLVSFYNNEISEKSEIFDDQFSVERPDGSNFTLKIRSTKLEDSAMYFCASRIEGQPQHFGDGTRLSIL.

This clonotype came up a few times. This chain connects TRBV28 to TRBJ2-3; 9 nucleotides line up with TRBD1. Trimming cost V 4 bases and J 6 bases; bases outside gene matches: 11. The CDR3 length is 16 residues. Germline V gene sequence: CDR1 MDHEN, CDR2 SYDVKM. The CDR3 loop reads CASSSPGQGFFDTQYF. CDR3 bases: TGTGCCAGCAGTTCCCCGGGACAGGGTTTCTTCGATACGCAGTATTTT.

The CDR3 DNA follows: TGTGCCAGCAGTTTCGGGGCGCGGGAGACCCAGTACTTC. It is translated as CASSFGARETQYF. V and J are TRBV12-3 or TRBV12-4 and TRBJ2-5; D is perhaps TRBD1 or TRBD2 (5 bases each). The length of the CDR3 is 13 residues. Trimming removed 3 bases from V and 5 bases from J, with 10 bases in between.

CDR3 region: CASSEYKLCEQYV. CDR3 DNA sequence: TGTGCCAGCAGTGAATATAAGCTATGCGAGCAGTACGTC. The rearrangement joins TRBV25-1 to TRBJ2-7; D not resolved. Trimming shortened V by 0 bases and J by 6 bases, and 9 bases separated the two germline ends. Germline assignment: CDR1 MGHDK and CDR2 SYGVNS. The CDR3 covers 13 residues.

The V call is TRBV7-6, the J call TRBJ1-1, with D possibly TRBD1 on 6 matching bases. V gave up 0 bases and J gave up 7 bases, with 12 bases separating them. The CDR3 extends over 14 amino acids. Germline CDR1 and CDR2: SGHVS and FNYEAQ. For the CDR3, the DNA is TGTGCCAGCAGCTTAGCGACAGGAGGAGGTGAAGCTTTCTTT. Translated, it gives CASSLATGGGEAFF. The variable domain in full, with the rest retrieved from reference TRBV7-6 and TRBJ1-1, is GAGVSQSPRYKVTKRGQDVALRCDPISGHVSLYWYRQALGQGPEFLTYFNYEAQQDKSGLPNDRFSAERPEGSISTLTIQRTEQRDSAMYRCASSLATGGGEAFFGQGTRLTVV.

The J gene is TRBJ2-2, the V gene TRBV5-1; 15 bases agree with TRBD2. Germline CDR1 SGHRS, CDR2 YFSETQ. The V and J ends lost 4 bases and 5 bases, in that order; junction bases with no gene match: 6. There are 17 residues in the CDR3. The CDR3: CASSPGLAGGRTGELFF. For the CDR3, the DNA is TGCGCCAGCAGCCCGGGACTAGCGGGGGGACGGACCGGGGAGCTGTTTTTT.

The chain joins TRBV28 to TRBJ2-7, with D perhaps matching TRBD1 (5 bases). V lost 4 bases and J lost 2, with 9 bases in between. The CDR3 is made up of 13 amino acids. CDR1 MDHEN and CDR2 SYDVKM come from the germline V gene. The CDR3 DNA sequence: TGTGCCAGCAGTTCAGGACAAACCTACGAGCAGTACTTC. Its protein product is CASSSGQTYEQYF.

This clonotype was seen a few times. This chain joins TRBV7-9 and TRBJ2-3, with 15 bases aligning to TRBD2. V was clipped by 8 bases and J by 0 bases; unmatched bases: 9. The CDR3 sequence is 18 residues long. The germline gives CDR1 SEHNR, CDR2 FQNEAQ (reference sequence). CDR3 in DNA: TGTGCCAGCGTTCGAGGACTAGCGGGGGGGATTAGCACAGATACGCAGTATTTT. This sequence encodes CASVRGLAGGISTDTQYF.

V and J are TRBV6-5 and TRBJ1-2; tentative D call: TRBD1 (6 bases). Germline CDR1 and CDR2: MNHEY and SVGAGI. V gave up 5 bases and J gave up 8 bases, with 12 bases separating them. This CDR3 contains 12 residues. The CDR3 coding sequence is TGTGCCAGCAGTCGAGGACAGAGGGGCTACACCTTC. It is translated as CASSRGQRGYTF.

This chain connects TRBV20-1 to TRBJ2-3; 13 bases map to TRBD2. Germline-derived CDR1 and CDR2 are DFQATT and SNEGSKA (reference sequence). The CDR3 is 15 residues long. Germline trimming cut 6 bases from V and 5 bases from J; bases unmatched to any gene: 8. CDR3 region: CSATLAGGPKDTQYF. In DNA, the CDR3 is TGCAGTGCCACACTAGCGGGGGGGCCGAAAGATACGCAGTATTTT.

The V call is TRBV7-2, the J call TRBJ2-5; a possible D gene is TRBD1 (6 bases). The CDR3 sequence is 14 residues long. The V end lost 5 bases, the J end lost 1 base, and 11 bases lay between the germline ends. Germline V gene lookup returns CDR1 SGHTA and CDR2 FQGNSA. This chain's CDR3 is CASSRGTFQETQYF. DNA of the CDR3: TGTGCCAGCAGCCGTGGGACATTCCAAGAGACCCAGTACTTC.

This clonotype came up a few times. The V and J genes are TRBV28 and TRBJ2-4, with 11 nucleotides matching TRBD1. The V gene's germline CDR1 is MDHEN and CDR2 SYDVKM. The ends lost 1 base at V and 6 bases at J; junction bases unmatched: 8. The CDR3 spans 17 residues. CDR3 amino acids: CASSLSGQGALGNIQYF. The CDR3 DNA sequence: TGTGCCAGCAGTTTATCAGGACAGGGGGCATTGGGAAACATTCAGTACTTC.

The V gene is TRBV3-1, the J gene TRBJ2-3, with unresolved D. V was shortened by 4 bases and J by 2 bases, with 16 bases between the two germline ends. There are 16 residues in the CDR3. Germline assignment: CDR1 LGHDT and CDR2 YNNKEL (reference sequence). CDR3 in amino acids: CASSLAGLGITDTQYF. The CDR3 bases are TGTGCCAGCAGCCTTGCCGGGCTGGGGATCACAGATACGCAGTATTTT.

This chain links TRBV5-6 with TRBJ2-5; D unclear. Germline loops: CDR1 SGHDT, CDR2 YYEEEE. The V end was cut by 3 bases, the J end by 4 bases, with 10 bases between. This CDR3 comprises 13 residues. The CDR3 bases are TGTGCCAGCAGCTCGGACGTTATAGAGACCCAGTACTTC. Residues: CASSSDVIETQYF.

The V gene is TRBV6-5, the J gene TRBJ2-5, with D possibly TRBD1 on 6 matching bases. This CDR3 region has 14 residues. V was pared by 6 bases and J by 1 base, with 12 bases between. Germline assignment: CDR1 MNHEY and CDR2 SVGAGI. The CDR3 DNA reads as TGTGCCAGCAGCTACAGGGCTCGCCAAGAGACCCAGTACTTC. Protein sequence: CASSYRARQETQYF.

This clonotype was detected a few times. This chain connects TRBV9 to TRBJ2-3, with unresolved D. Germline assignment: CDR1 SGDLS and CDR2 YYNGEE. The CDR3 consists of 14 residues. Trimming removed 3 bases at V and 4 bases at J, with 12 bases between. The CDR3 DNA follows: TGTGCCAGCAGCGGAAACCTGAGCGCAGATACGCAGTATTTT. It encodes CASSGNLSADTQYF.

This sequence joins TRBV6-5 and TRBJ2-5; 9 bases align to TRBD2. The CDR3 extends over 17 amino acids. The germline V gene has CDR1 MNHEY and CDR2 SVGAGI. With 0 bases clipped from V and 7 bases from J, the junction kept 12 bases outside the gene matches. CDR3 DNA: TGTGCCAGCAGTTACTCTCCCCACAGCGGGGGGTACTCGACCCAGTACTTC. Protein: CASSYSPHSGGYSTQYF.

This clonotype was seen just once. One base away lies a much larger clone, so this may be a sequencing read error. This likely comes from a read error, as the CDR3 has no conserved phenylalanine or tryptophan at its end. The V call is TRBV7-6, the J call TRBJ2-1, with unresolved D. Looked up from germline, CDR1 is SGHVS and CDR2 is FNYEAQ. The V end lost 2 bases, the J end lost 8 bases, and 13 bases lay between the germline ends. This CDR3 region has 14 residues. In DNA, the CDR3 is TGTGCCAGCAGCTTATACTGGGGTGACGATGAGCAGTTCCTC. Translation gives CASSLYWGDDEQFL.